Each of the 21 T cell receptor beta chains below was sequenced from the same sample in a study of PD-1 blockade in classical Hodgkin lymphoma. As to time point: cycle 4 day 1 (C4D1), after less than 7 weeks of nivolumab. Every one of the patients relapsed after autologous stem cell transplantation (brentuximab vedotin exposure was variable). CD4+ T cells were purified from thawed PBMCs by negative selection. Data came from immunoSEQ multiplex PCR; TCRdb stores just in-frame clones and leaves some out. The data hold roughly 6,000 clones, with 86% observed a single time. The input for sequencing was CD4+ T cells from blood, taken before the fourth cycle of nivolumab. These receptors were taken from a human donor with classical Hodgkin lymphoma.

CDR3 sequence: CAISGKTSLSYNEQFF. In DNA, the CDR3 is TGTGCCATCAGTGGAAAAACTAGCTTATCCTACAATGAGCAGTTCTTC. The chain joins TRBV10-3 to TRBJ2-1; D might be TRBD2 (6 bases). The V gene's germline CDR1 is ENHRY and CDR2 SYGVKD. The CDR3 length is 16 residues. V lost 4 bases and J 1 base, leaving 14 bases between the germline ends.

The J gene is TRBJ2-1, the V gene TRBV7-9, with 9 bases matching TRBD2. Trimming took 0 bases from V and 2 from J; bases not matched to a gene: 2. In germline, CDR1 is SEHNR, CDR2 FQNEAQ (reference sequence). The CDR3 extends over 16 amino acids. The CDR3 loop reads CASSLATSGAYNEQFF. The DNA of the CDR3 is TGTGCCAGCAGCTTAGCGACTAGCGGAGCCTACAATGAGCAGTTCTTC.

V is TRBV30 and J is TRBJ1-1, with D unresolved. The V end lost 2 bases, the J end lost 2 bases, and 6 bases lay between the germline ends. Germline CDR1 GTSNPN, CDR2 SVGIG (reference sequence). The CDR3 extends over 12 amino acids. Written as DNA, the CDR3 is TGTGCCTGGAGTAAAGGTAACACTGAAGCTTTCTTT. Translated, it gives CAWSKGNTEAFF.

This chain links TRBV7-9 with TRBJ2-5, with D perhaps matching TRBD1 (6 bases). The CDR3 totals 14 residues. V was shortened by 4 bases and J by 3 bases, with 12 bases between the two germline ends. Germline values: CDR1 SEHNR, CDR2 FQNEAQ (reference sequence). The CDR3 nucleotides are TGTGCCAGCAGCTACAGGGTTGAGAAAGAGACCCAGTACTTC. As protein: CASSYRVEKETQYF.

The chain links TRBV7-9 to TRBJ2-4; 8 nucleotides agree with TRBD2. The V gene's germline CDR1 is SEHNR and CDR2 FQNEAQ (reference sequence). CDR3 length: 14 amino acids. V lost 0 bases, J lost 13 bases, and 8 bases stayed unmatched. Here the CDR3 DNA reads TGTGCCAGCAGCTTAGCCGGGTCGGGGGGGGCGCAGTACTTC. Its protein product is CASSLAGSGGAQYF.

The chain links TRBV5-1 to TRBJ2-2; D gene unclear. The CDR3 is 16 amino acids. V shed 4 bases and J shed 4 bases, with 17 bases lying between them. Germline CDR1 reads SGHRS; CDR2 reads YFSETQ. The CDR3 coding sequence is TGCGCCAGCAGCATTGGTGGGTCTGGCTCCACCGGGGAGCTGTTTTTT. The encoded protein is CASSIGGSGSTGELFF.

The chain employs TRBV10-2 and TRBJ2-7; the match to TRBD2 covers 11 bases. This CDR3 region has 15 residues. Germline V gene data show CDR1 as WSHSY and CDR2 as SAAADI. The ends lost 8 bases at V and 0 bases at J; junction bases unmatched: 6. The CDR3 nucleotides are TGCGCCAGCTACCGGGGACTAGCGGCCTCCTACGAGCAGTACTTC. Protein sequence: CASYRGLAASYEQYF.

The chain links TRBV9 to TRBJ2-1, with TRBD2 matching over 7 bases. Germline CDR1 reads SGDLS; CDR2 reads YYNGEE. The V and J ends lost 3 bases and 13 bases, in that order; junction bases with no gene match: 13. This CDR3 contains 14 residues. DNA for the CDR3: TGTGCCAGCAGCGGGAGTGAGGGGAGGGAGATTCAGTTCTTC. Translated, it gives CASSGSEGREIQFF.

CDR3 coding DNA: TGTGCCAGCAGTGTAGGGGGGTCGTACGCCGGGGAGCTGTTTTTT. Amino acid sequence: CASSVGGSYAGELFF. The chain links TRBV2 to TRBJ2-2; D is tentatively TRBD1 or TRBD2 (6 bases each). V was clipped by 4 bases and J by 6 bases, with 15 bases between them. This CDR3 is built from 15 residues. The V gene's germline CDR1 is SNHLY and CDR2 FYNNEI. The full variable domain, its missing parts supplied by reference TRBV2 and TRBJ2-2, is EPEVTQTPSHQVTQMGQEVILRCVPISNHLYFYWYRQILGQKVEFLVSFYNNEISEKSEIFDDQFSVERPDGSNFTLKIRSTKLEDSAMYFCASSVGGSYAGELFFGEGSRLTVL.

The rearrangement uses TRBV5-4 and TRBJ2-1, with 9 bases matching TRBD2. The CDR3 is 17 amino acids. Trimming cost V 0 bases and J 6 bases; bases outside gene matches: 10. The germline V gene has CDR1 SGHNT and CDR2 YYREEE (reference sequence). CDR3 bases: TGTGCCAGCAGCTTGGGGGGCGCGGGAGGGGGCTTCAATGAGCAGTTCTTC. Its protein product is CASSLGGAGGGFNEQFF.

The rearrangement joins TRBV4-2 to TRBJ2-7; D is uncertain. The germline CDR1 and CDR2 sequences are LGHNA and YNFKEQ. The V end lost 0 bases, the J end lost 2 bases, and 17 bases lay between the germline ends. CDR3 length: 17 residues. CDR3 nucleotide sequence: TGTGCCAGCAGCCAAGACCTTGGGCGACAATCGACCTACGAGCAGTACTTC. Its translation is CASSQDLGRQSTYEQYF.

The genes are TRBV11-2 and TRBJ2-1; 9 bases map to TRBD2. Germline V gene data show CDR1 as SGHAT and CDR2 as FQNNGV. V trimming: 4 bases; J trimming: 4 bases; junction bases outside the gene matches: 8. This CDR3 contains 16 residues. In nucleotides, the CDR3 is TGTGCCAGCAGCTCAGGAGCGGGAGGAGAATACAATGAGCAGTTCTTC. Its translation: CASSSGAGGEYNEQFF.

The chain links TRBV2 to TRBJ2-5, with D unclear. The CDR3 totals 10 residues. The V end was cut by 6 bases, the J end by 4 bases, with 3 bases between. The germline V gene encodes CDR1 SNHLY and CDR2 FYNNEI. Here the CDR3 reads CASRRETQYF. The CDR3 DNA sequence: TGTGCCAGCAGACGAGAGACCCAGTACTTC.

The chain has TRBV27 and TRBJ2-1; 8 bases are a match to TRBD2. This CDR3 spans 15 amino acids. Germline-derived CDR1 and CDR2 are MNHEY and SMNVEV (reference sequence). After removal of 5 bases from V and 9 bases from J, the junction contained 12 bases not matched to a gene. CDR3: CASSPSRGGRGEQFF. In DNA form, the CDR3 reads TGTGCCAGCAGTCCTAGCCGGGGGGGCCGGGGTGAGCAGTTCTTC.

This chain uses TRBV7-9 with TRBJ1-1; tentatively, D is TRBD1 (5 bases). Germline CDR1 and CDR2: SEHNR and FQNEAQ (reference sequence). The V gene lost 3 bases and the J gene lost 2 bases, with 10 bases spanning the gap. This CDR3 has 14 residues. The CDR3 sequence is CASSLGGLNTEAFF. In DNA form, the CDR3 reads TGTGCCAGCAGCTTGGGGGGTCTTAACACTGAAGCTTTCTTT.

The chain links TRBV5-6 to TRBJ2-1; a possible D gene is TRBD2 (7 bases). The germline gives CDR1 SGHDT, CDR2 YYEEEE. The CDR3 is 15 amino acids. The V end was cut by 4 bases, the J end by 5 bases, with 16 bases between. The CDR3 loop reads CASSPGIGGHNEQFF. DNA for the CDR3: TGTGCCAGCAGCCCTGGTATCGGGGGGCACAATGAGCAGTTCTTC.

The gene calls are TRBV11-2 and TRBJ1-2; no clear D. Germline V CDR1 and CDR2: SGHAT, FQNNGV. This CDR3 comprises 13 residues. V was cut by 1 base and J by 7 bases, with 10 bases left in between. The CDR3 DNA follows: TGTGCCAGCAGCTTAGTCTCGGGGTTTGGCTACACCTTC. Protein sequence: CASSLVSGFGYTF.

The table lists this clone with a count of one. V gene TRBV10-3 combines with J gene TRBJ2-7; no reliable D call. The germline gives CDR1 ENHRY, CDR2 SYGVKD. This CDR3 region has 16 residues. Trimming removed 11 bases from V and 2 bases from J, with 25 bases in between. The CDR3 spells CAGILDHFACPYEQYF. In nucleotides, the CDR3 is TGTGCCGGAATTTTGGACCATTTTGCGTGTCCCTACGAGCAGTACTTC.

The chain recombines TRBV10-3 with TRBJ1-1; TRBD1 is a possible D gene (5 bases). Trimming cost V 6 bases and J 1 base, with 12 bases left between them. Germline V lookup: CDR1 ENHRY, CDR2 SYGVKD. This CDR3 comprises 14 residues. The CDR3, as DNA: TGTGCCATCAGGGGATTGGGGGGGAACACTGAAGCTTTCTTT. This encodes CAIRGLGGNTEAFF.

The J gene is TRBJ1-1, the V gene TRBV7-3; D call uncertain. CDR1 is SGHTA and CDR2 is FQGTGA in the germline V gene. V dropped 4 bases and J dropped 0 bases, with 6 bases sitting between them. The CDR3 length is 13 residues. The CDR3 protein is CASSSEVNTEAFF. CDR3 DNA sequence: TGTGCCAGCAGCTCGGAGGTGAACACTGAAGCTTTCTTT.

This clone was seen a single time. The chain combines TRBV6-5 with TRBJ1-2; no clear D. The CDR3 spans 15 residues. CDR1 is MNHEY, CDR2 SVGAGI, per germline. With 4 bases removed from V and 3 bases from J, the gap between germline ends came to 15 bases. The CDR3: CASSLAPSEDYGYTF. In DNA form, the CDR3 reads TGTGCCAGCAGTTTAGCGCCCTCGGAGGACTATGGCTACACCTTC.